The entry below describes one TCR beta chain. Antigen unknown. CDR1 is SGHRS and CDR2 is YFSETQ in the germline V gene. The CDR3 has 14 amino acids. The ends were cut back, 0 bases at V and 1 base at J, with 7 bases in the middle. This sample is drawn from a study of radiotherapy plus CTLA-4 blockade in lung cancer. Study in general: Objective responses were observed in about 17% of patients, and disease control was achieved by roughly 31%. Study conclusions and caveats: Early clonal dynamics of blood T cells, together with interferon-beta, were reported as the best response predictor.

Method: immunoSEQ multiplex PCR; TCRdb's copy keeps in-frame clones and lacks some. This table has 30,000 to 50,000 clones, roughly 73% appearing once. The source was peripheral blood, collected from a patient treated with radiotherapy plus ipilimumab. The J gene is TRBJ1-1, the V gene TRBV5-1; a possible D gene is TRBD1 (5 bases). The origin of this receptor is a human donor with non-small cell lung cancer that progressed on radiotherapy plus ipilimumab. The CDR3 DNA follows: TGCGCCAGCAGCTTGGGACAGCCGAACACTGAAGCTTTCTTT. Amino acid sequence: CASSLGQPNTEAFF.